This T cell receptor beta chain comes out of a study of blood T cells in healthy people across ages. Germline V gene data show CDR1 as SGHTA and CDR2 as FQGNSA. The CDR3 sequence is 14 residues long. Primers used in a second PCR of roughly 6 to 11 cycles were a sample-barcoded 5' primer and a J-beta primer mix. TCRdb re-called the 5' RACE reads through MiXCR, storing one row per CDR3 protein. The table records approximately 800,000 distinct CDR3 sequences, more than 20% of them present only once. Separately, the same data were catalogued under a study of T cells of mothers and their children.

Sequenced material: blood. The receptor was isolated from a boy younger than 18 in good health. This chain links TRBV7-2 with TRBJ2-7; D is unresolved. The DNA end is more similar to TRBJ2-5, so the J call may be wrong. In DNA form, the CDR3 reads TGTGCCAGCAGCCGTACACGAGGAGAAGAGACCCAGTACTTC. Protein: CASSRTRGEETQYF.